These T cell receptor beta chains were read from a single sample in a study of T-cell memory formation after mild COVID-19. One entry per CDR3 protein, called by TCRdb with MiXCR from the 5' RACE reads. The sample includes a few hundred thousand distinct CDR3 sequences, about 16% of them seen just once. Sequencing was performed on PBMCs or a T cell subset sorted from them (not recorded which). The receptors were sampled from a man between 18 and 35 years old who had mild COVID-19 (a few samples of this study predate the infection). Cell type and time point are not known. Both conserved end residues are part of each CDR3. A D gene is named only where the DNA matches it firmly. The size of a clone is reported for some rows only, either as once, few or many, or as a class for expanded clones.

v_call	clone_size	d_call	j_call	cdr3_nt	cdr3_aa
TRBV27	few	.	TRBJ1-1	TGTGCCACCAGCCTTTTCGGGGGCCCGGACGAAGCTTTCTTT	CATSLFGGPDEAFF
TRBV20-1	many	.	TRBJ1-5	TGCAGTGCTAGAGTCCCCGAGGGGCGTTGGGGCAATCAGCCCCAGCATTTT	CSARVPEGRWGNQPQHF
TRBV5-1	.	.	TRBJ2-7	TGCGCCAGCACCCGAGGGGGGATTCCTACCTACGAGCAGTACTTC	CASTRGGIPTYEQYF
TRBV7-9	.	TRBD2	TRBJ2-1	TGTGCCAGCAGCTTACTAGCGGGGGTCACCAACAATGAGCAGTTCTTC	CASSLLAGVTNNEQFF
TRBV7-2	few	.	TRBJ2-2	TGTGCCAGCAGCTTTTATATCAGGGTGACCACCGGGGAGCTGTTTTTT	CASSFYIRVTTGELFF
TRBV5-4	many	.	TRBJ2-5	TGTGCCAGCAGCTTGGGATTAGCGGCAGAGACCCAGTACTTC	CASSLGLAAETQYF
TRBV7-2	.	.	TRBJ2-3	TGTGCCAGCAGCCAATCCGGGGTAGATACGCAGTATTTT	CASSQSGVDTQYF
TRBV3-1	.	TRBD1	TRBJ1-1	TGTGCCAGCAGCCACGGACAGGGACGATTTACGGCTTTCTTT	CASSHGQGRFTAFF
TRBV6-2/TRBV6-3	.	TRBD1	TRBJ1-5	TGTGCCAGCAGGGGGGACAGGGGGCCTCGTCAGCCCCAGCATTTT	CASRGDRGPRQPQHF
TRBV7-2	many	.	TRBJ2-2	TGTGCCAGCAGCTCCCTACTGGACGGACTTATCACCGGGGAGCTGTTTTTT	CASSSLLDGLITGELFF
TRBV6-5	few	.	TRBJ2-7	TGTGCCAGCAGTTACTCCCGGAATGTCTACGAGCAGTACTTC	CASSYSRNVYEQYF
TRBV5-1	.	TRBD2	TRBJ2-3	TGCGCCAGCAGCTACCTAGCGGGAGAAGATACGCAGTATTTT	CASSYLAGEDTQYF
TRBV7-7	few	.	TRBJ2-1	TGTGCTAGCAGCTTAGGCTTGGGGGATGAGCAGTTCTTC	CASSLGLGDEQFF
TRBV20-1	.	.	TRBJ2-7	TGCAGTGCTACTGGGACGCGTGCCTACGAGCAGTACTTC	CSATGTRAYEQYF
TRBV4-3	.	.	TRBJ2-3	TGCGCCAGCAGCCAAGATAGAGCCCTTGGGCCCACAGATACGCAGTATTTT	CASSQDRALGPTDTQYF
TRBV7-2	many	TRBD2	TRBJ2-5	TGTGCCAGCAGCCCGGGCGCCACTAGCGGGGGGGGACAAGAGACCCAGTACTTC	CASSPGATSGGGQETQYF
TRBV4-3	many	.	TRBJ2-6	TGCGCCAGCAGCCCCGTGGGCTCTGGGGCCAACGTCCTGACTTTC	CASSPVGSGANVLTF
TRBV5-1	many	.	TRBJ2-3	TGCGCCAGCAGCTTGGCCCTTCTATCGGGCACAGATACGCAGTATTTT	CASSLALLSGTDTQYF
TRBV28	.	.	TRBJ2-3	TGTGCCAGCAGAACGACTGGAGTTTGGGATACGCAGTATTTT	CASRTTGVWDTQYF
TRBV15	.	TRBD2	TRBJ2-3	TGTGCCACCAGCCTACTAGCGGGGGGCACAGATACGCAGTATTTT	CATSLLAGGTDTQYF
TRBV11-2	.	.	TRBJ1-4	TGTGCCAGCAGCTTAGTGGTACCGGGCGCAACTAATGAAAAACTGTTTTTT	CASSLVVPGATNEKLFF
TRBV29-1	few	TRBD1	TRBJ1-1	TGCAGCGTTATTCAGGGGGGAGACACTGAAGCTTTCTTT	CSVIQGGDTEAFF
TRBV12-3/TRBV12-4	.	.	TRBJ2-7	TGTGCCAGCAGTTTGGGGGCCCACCCCTACGAGCAGTACTTC	CASSLGAHPYEQYF
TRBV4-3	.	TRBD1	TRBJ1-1	TGCGCCAGCAGCCAAGGGATAGGGGGCGGAAGAGGGACTGAAGCTTTCTTT	CASSQGIGGGRGTEAFF
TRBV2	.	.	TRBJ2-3	TGTGCCAGCAGTGTACAAGGGGCTAGTTCGGCAGATACGCAGTATTTT	CASSVQGASSADTQYF
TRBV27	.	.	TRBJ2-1	TGTGCCAGCAGTTTAGAGGTGGACTACAATGAGCAGTTCTTC	CASSLEVDYNEQFF
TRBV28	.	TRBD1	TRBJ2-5	TGTGCCATCACCATCCGGACAGGGGGCAGGGAGACCCAGTACTTC	CAITIRTGGRETQYF
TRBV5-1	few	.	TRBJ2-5	TGCGCCAGCAGCTTGGGACAGACTTTGTACCAAGAGACCCAGTACTTC	CASSLGQTLYQETQYF
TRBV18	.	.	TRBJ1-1	TGTGCCAGCTCACCTCGCGAGACTACTACTGAAGCTTTCTTT	CASSPRETTTEAFF
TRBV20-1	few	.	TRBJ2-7	TGCAGTGCTAGAAGAGGCGACAGGTCCTACGAGCAGTACTTC	CSARRGDRSYEQYF
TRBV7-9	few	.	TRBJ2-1	TGTGCCAGCAGCTTAAGGGACCACCGATCAGATGAGCAGTTCTTC	CASSLRDHRSDEQFF
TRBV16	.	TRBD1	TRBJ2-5	TGTGCCAGCAGCCAATCGGGACAGTCCCAAGAGACCCAGTACTTC	CASSQSGQSQETQYF
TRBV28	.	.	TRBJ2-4	TGTGCCAGCAGAACAGGGTTGAACATTCAGTACTTC	CASRTGLNIQYF
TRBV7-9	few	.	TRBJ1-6	TGTGCCAGCAGCTTAGCGAACCTGGGGGGCCGGTCACCCCTCCACTTT	CASSLANLGGRSPLHF
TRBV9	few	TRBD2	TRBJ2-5	TGTGCCAGCAGCGTAGGACTAGCGCAAGAGACCCAGTACTTC	CASSVGLAQETQYF
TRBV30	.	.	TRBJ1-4	TGTGCCTGGGGAGTTCAACCGGGTTTCGGCGAAAAACTGTTTTTT	CAWGVQPGFGEKLFF
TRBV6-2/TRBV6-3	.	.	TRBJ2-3	TGTGCCAGCAGTTATATCTGGGGCACAGATACGCAGTATTTT	CASSYIWGTDTQYF
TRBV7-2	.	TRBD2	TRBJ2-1	TGTGCCAGCAGCTTATGGCTAGCGGGGGGATACAATGAGCAGTTCTTC	CASSLWLAGGYNEQFF
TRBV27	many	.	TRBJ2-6	TGTGCCAGCAGTCCCAGGGGATCTGGGGCCAACGTCCTGACTTTC	CASSPRGSGANVLTF
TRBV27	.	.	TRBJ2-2	TGTGCCAGCAGCCGGGATGCCGCAAACACCGGGGAGCTGTTTTTT	CASSRDAANTGELFF